These T cell receptor beta chains were read from a single sample in a study of glioma-infiltrating T cells. Each CDR3 protein gets one entry after TCRdb re-called the multiplex PCR reads with MiXCR. The sample has about 45,000 distinct CDR3 sequences; 20% to 25% are singletons. Source material: glioma tissue, nonneoplastic brain tissue, or PBMCs (not recorded which). Receptor source: a human donor with low-grade glioma or glioblastoma, undergoing nonglioma brain surgery, or in good health (not recorded which). The conserved cysteine and the conserved F or W are not part of the CDR3 here. Not every row has a clone size; where given, it reads once, few, many or a size class.

>few|TRBV18|TRBJ2-1
ASSPPSGGARGNEQF
>many|TRBV20-1|TRBJ2-1
SAGDRGRNNEQF
>NA|TRBV19|TRBJ1-1
ASSAQTGGWGEAF
>few|TRBV19|TRBJ2-2
ASRLAATGELF
>NA|TRBV6-2/TRBV6-3|TRBJ2-1
VSSVFLSSYNEQF
>few|TRBV7-9|TRBJ2-5
ASSSLKGTAPGSQY
>many|TRBV7-9|TRBJ2-1
ASSWGGEHEQF
>many|TRBV4-1|TRBJ2-1
ASSQENRGRNEQF
>NA|TRBV30|TRBJ2-1
AWSSPGLAT
>many|TRBV11-3|TRBJ2-3
ASSRDVDTQY
>few|TRBV5-5|TRBJ2-7
ASSLEPAYEQY
>many|TRBV28|TRBJ1-5
ASSLTSYSNQPQH
>many|TRBV6-1|TRBJ1-1
ASSLTGTEAF
>many|TRBV6-1|TRBJ2-7
ASSPLALGQY
>many|TRBV19|TRBJ1-5
ASSITGRVRGNQPQH
>many|TRBV4-3|TRBJ2-1
ASSGGRGGNEQF
>medium-sized|TRBV7-2|TRBJ1-6
ASSQYRVGSPLH
>many|TRBV10-2|TRBJ2-6
ASSEPAGANVLT
>NA|TRBV27|TRBJ2-3
ASSPGLARGTSY
>many|TRBV10-1|TRBJ2-7
ASSDFPGPGAEQY
>few|TRBV12-3/TRBV12-4|TRBJ1-5
ASSFGRPNQPQH
>many|TRBV2|TRBJ1-6
ASSVSDGRNSPLH
>many|TRBV5-6|TRBJ1-1
ASSPGQGEAF
>many|TRBV2|TRBJ2-3
ASSIRERTDTQY
>many|TRBV29-1|TRBJ2-1
SVDYRDRLF
>many|TRBV7-2|TRBJ1-3
ASSLNMGALGNTIY
>NA|TRBV2|TRBJ1-5
ASKETGTGGNQPQH
>many|TRBV20-1|TRBJ2-1
SARPSSGSYNEQF
>NA|TRBV19|TRBJ2-1
ASSNLGGGNYNEQF
>many|TRBV2|TRBJ1-3
ASSDRGISGNTIY
>many|TRBV2|TRBJ2-7
ASRTTGTFSEQY
>medium-sized|TRBV6-1|TRBJ2-1
ASRGRSYNEQF
>many|TRBV29-1|TRBJ1-5
SAQGINQPQH
>many|TRBV5-1|TRBJ1-6
ASSLEGQGSPLH
>many|TRBV12-3/TRBV12-4|TRBJ1-5
ASSLFRQPQH
>few|TRBV29-1|TRBJ1-1
SVEPGQSRGAF
>many|TRBV14|TRBJ2-1
ASSLEDRYNEQF
>NA|TRBV27|TRBJ2-7
ASSSTGTTYEQY
>many|TRBV28|TRBJ2-3
ASRSTSGTDTQY
>few|TRBV13|TRBJ2-1
ASSPPGQNEQF
>many|TRBV28|TRBJ2-3
ASSFRTSTDTQY
>many|TRBV5-4|TRBJ2-7
ASSLNRGGYEQY
>many|TRBV6-1|TRBJ2-3
ASTSGLAGTDTQY
>many|TRBV27|TRBJ2-3
ASSQTRGTDTQY
>many|TRBV6-1|TRBJ2-5
ASTEGQQETQY
>many|TRBV3-1|TRBJ2-1
ASSQASEQF
>medium-sized|TRBV27|TRBJ1-6
ASKMTGIDNSPLH
>NA|TRBV27|TRBJ1-1
ASSHLGQGNTKAL
>many|TRBV6-1|TRBJ2-5
ASAAVEETQY
>many|TRBV28|TRBJ1-2
ASSEIGGGYGYT
>many|TRBV27|TRBJ2-1
ATGQGSRNEQF
>many|TRBV4-1|TRBJ1-5
ASSQDAGYYQPQH
>NA|TRBV27|TRBJ2-5
VSSLKFGTRKETQY
>many|TRBV2|TRBJ1-3
ASSVWGAGNTIY
>many|TRBV19|TRBJ2-3
ASSPGLAVLDTQY